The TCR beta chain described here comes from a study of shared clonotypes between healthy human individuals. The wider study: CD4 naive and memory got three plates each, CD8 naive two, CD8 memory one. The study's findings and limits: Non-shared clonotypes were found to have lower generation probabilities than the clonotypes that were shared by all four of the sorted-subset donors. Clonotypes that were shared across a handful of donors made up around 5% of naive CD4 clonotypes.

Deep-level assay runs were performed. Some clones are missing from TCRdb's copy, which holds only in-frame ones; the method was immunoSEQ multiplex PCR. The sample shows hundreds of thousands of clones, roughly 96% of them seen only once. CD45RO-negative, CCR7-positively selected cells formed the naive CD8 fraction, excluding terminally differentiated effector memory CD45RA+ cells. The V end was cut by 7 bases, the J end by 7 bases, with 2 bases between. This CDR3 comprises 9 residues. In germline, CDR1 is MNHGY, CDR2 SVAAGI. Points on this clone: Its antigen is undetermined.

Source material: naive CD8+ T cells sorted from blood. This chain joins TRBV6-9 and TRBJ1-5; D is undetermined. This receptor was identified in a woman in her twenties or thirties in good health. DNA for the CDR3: TGTGCCAGCACCCAGCCCCAGCATTTT. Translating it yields CASTQPQHF.